This T cell receptor (beta chain) emerged from a study of Graves' ophthalmopathy and Graves' hyperthyroidism. The TCR beta CDR3 regions underwent amplification from RNA transcripts. Investigators did first-round RT-PCR with HTBI primers, then second-round multiplex PCR. Via MiXCR, TCRdb re-called the multiplex PCR reads, giving one row per CDR3 protein. The data hold over a million distinct CDR3 sequences, with around a third observed a single time. General study results and limits: Discrimination between ophthalmopathy and stable hyperthyroidism by a 13-signature model showed about 85% sensitivity and almost 83% specificity. Clonotypes were expanded in thyroid at above 0.001 frequency, and most also appeared in blood.

Patients were diagnosed from clinical symptoms, serum thyroxine, TRAb, thyroid ultrasound and orbital computed tomography. Germline V gene lookup returns CDR1 SQVTM and CDR2 ANQGSEA. The V end was cut by 8 bases, the J end by 8 bases, with 15 bases between. The length of the CDR3 is 12 residues. Note on this clonotype: Its cognate antigen is unknown.

The sample was peripheral blood or thyroid tissue (not recorded which). The chain combines TRBV29-1 with TRBJ1-4, with D perhaps TRBD1 (5 bases). This receptor was identified in an adult man with Graves' hyperthyroidism. The CDR3 protein is CSSDGRGEKLFF. The CDR3 bases are TGCAGCAGTGACGGGCGGGGCGAAAAACTGTTTTTT.